This T cell receptor beta chain was sequenced in a study of shared T cell receptors in the human thymus. CDR3 length: 10 residues. Trimming removed 6 bases from V and 8 bases from J, with 10 bases in between. The germline gives CDR1 DFQATT, CDR2 SNEGSKA (reference sequence). Profiling relied on immunoSEQ multiplex PCR, and the TCRdb table lists in-frame clones only, not all of them. The sample holds approximately 760,000 clones; 80% to 90% are singletons and the top ten take 0.008% to 0.011%. The same data also went into a second study, on human thymus T cells. That publication notes: Resected material from corrective heart surgery provided the thymus tissue analysed.

The specimen was thymocytes. The sequence was obtained from a girl under three years old with a congenital heart defect. The chain uses TRBV20-1 and TRBJ1-1, with D tentatively TRBD1 (5 bases). CDR3 amino acids: CSAEGREAFF. The CDR3 DNA is TGCAGTGCGGAGGGGAGGGAAGCTTTCTTT.